This T cell receptor beta chain was sequenced during a study of blood T cell repertoires in COVID-19. The repertoire was sequenced with immunoSEQ multiplex PCR; TCRdb's copy has only in-frame clones and lacks some. This sample yields 220,000 or so clones, of which 85% to 90% are seen a single time; 0.87% belongs to the top ten. Losses at the gene ends were 3 bases for V and 1 base for J; bases not matched to a gene: 9. The CDR3 contains 17 residues. CDR1 is KGHSH and CDR2 is LQKENI in the germline V gene. Sequenced input: PBMCs or T cells enriched from blood (not recorded which). The V and J genes are TRBV18 and TRBJ2-3, with 8 bases matching TRBD1. This receptor was taken from a man in his fifties or sixties who had been exposed to COVID-19. In DNA, the CDR3 is TGTGCCAGCTCACCCCCTCCCGGGACAGGCCGCACAGATACGCAGTATTTT. Translating gives CASSPPPGTGRTDTQYF.